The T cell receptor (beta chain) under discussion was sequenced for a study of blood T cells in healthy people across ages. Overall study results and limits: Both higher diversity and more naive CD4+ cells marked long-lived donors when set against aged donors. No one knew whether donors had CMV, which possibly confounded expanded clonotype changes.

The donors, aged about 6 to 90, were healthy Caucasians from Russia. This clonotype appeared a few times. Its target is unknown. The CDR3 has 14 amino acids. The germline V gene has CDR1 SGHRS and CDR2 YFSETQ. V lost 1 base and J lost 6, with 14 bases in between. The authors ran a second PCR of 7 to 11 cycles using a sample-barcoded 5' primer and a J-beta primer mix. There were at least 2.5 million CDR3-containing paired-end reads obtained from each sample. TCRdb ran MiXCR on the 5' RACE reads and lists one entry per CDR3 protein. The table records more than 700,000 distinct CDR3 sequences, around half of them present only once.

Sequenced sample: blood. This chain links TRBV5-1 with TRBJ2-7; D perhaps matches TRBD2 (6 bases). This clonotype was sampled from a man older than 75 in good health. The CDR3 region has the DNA TGCGCCAGCAGCTTGTCACTCCTGGGGGGCGAGCAGTACTTC. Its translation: CASSLSLLGGEQYF.